Listed below are T cell receptor beta chains from one sample, sequenced in a study of cytomegalovirus exposure and HLA in healthy donors. Libraries were prepared by immunoSEQ multiplex PCR; TCRdb keeps only in-frame clonotypes and omits some of them. The repertoire holds 100,000 or so clones, with 70% to 90% as singletons. The sample taken for sequencing was PBMCs. Receptors were obtained from a woman between 18 and 29 years old in good health and CMV-seropositive. Both conserved end residues are part of each CDR3. Each record gives: V gene, J gene, CDR3 length, D gene, clone size, CDR3 protein, CDR3 DNA. A D gene is named only where the DNA matches it firmly. Clone size is shown for a subset of rows, as once, few, many or a class of expanded clone.

TRBV11-3	TRBJ2-5	16	-	-	CASSHPTGKREETQYF	TGTGCCAGCAGTCACCCGACAGGAAAACGTGAGGAGACCCAGTACTTC
TRBV7-9	TRBJ2-7	13	TRBD1	-	CASSFTGGDEQYF	TGTGCCAGCAGCTTTACAGGGGGCGACGAGCAGTACTTC
TRBV29-1	TRBJ1-4	14	TRBD1	-	CSVEGTATNEKLFF	TGCAGCGTTGAGGGGACAGCAACTAATGAAAAACTGTTTTTT
TRBV28	TRBJ2-7	14	TRBD1	-	CASRGQISPYEQYF	TGTGCCAGCAGGGGACAGATATCCCCCTACGAGCAGTACTTC
TRBV5-6	TRBJ1-2	13	TRBD1	-	CASSLGTGYGYTF	TGTGCCAGCAGCTTGGGGACAGGCTATGGCTACACCTTC
TRBV20-1	TRBJ1-1	11	-	-	CSSRVNTEAFF	TGCAGTTCTCGGGTGAACACTGAAGCTTTCTTT
TRBV10-3	TRBJ2-5	16	-	-	CAISESLRVQKETQYF	TGTGCCATCAGTGAGTCCCTCCGGGTCCAGAAGGAGACCCAGTACTTC
TRBV5-6	TRBJ2-7	15	TRBD1	-	CASSTRDRVRNEQYF	TGTGCCAGCAGCACCCGGGACAGGGTAAGGAACGAGCAGTACTTC
TRBV6-4	TRBJ2-3	15	-	-	CASSLTRSSTDTQYF	TGTGCCAGCAGCTTGACACGCTCTAGCACAGATACGCAGTATTTT
TRBV4-2	TRBJ2-6	14	-	-	CASSLGSGANVLTF	TGTGCCAGCAGCCTAGGGAGTGGGGCCAACGTCCTGACTTTC
TRBV27	TRBJ1-5	15	-	-	CASSLSAYSNQPQHF	TGTGCCAGCAGTTTGTCAGCGTATAGCAATCAGCCCCAGCATTTT
TRBV11-2	TRBJ1-1	14	TRBD1	few	CASSYRTGGTEAFF	TGTGCCAGCAGCTATAGGACAGGGGGAACTGAAGCTTTCTTT
TRBV10-3	TRBJ1-3	11	-	-	CASNSGNTIYF	TGTGCCTCAAACTCTGGAAACACCATATATTTT
TRBV5-1	TRBJ1-2	14	-	-	CASSLAGTNYGYTF	TGCGCCAGCAGCTTGGCCGGGACAAACTATGGCTACACCTTC
TRBV15	TRBJ2-5	16	TRBD1	-	CATSRDRQGRAETQYF	TGTGCCACCAGCAGAGATAGACAGGGGCGGGCGGAGACCCAGTACTTC
TRBV5-6	TRBJ2-7	15	TRBD2	-	CASSFPSGGAYEQYF	TGTGCCAGCAGCTTCCCCAGCGGGGGGGCGTACGAGCAGTACTTC
TRBV6-1	TRBJ1-3	15	-	-	CASSEDRASGNTIYF	TGTGCCAGCAGTGAAGACAGGGCCTCTGGAAACACCATATATTTT
TRBV4-1	TRBJ2-7	11	TRBD1	-	CASSPGTGVIF	TGCGCCAGCAGCCCCGGGACAGGGGTTATCTTC
TRBV6-5	TRBJ1-4	14	-	-	CARRSVAANEKLFF	TGTGCCAGACGAAGTGTGGCGGCTAATGAAAAACTGTTTTTT
TRBV2	TRBJ2-7	14	-	-	CASSALGGSGEQYF	TGTGCCAGCAGTGCCCTAGGAGGGTCGGGCGAGCAGTACTTC
TRBV9	TRBJ1-1	14	-	-	CASSPGSRGTEAFF	TGTGCCAGCAGCCCCGGGTCTCGTGGCACTGAAGCTTTCTTT
TRBV7-8	TRBJ2-7	14	-	-	CASSPGQSSYEQYF	TGTGCCAGCAGCCCAGGACAGAGCTCCTACGAGCAGTACTTC
TRBV7-8	TRBJ2-1	16	-	-	CASSPRRGGSYNEQFF	TGTGCCAGCAGCCCACGGAGAGGAGGCTCCTACAATGAGCAGTTCTTC